These 31 T cell receptor beta chains came from one sample sequenced in a study of OX40 agonist ivuxolimab in advanced cancers. Produced via immunoSEQ multiplex PCR; TCRdb's table is partial and in-frame only. Among some 98,000 clones listed, just under 85% were seen once. The material was CD4+ or CD8+ T cells sorted from blood, obtained in a trial of the OX40 agonist ivuxolimab. These receptor sequences come from an adult with an advanced solid tumor such as melanoma, head and neck, liver or kidney cancer.

The chain employs TRBV18 and TRBJ1-2; D remains unclear. The germline gives CDR1 KGHSH, CDR2 LQKENI. The CDR3 sequence is 14 residues long. Trimming stripped 2 bases from V and 6 bases from J, with 13 bases between. The CDR3 nucleotides are TGTGCCAGCTCACCAGGAAAGGGAATCCATGGCTACACCTTC. Its protein product is CASSPGKGIHGYTF. The whole variable domain, remainder taken from reference TRBV18 and TRBJ1-2, is NAGVMQNPRHLVRRRGQEARLRCSPMKGHSHVYWYRQLPEEGLKFMVYLQKENIIDESGMPKERFSAEFPKEGPSILRIQQVVRGDSAAYFCASSPGKGIHGYTFGSGTRLTVV.

The V and J genes are TRBV7-8 and TRBJ1-5, with D perhaps TRBD1 (5 bases). Trimming stripped 6 bases from V and 7 bases from J, with 16 bases between. This CDR3 has 14 amino acids. Germline V gives CDR1 SGHVS, CDR2 FQNEAQ. CDR3 DNA sequence: TGTGCCAGCAGTGGGGGACGGGGTGGACAGCCCCAGCATTTT. Its protein product is CASSGGRGGQPQHF. The entire variable domain, with the rest obtained from reference TRBV7-8 and TRBJ1-5, is as follows: GAGVSQSPRYKVAKRGQDVALRCDPISGHVSLFWYQQALGQGPEFLTYFQNEAQLDKSGLPSDRFFAERPEGSVSTLKIQRTQQEDSAVYLCASSGGRGGQPQHFGDGTRLSIL.

As DNA, the CDR3 is TGTGCCAGCTCACCAAGCCGACAGGAGTCAGATACGCAGTATTTT. It translates to CASSPSRQESDTQYF. V usage is TRBV18 and J usage is TRBJ2-3; the D gene is possibly TRBD1 (6 bases). The germline V gene has CDR1 KGHSH and CDR2 LQKENI. The V end was cut by 2 bases, the J end by 4 bases, with 13 bases between. This CDR3 has 15 amino acids.

The rearrangement uses TRBV30 and TRBJ2-5; no firm D call. Trimming took off 4 bases at V and 4 bases at J, with 7 bases between the two ends. Germline V gives CDR1 GTSNPN, CDR2 SVGIG (reference sequence). This CDR3 region has 11 residues. CDR3 nucleotides: TGTGCCTGGACTTCTGGAGAGACCCAGTACTTC. As protein: CAWTSGETQYF.

The CDR3 is CASSLAGDRETQYF. The CDR3 DNA sequence: TGTGCCAGCAGTTTGGCAGGGGATCGGGAGACCCAGTACTTC. The chain combines TRBV28 with TRBJ2-5, with D tentatively TRBD1 (6 bases). Looked up from germline, CDR1 is MDHEN and CDR2 is SYDVKM. The V and J ends lost 3 bases and 5 bases respectively, with 13 bases between them. This CDR3 has 14 amino acids.

The chain employs TRBV5-1 and TRBJ1-1, with D possibly being TRBD1 (5 bases). CDR1 and CDR2 (germline): SGHRS, YFSETQ. V lost 5 bases and J 5 bases, leaving 22 bases between the germline ends. The CDR3 totals 16 residues. The CDR3 coding sequence is TGCGCCAGCAGGCCGCCGGAGGGGCAAATAGGGACTGAAGCTTTCTTT. Encoded protein: CASRPPEGQIGTEAFF. Looking up the rest from reference TRBV5-1 and TRBJ1-1 gives the full variable domain: KAGVTQTPRYLIKTRGQQVTLSCSPISGHRSVSWYQQTPGQGLQFLFEYFSETQRNKGNFPGRFSGRQFSNSRSEMNVSTLELGDSALYLCASRPPEGQIGTEAFFGQGTRLTVV.

The chain employs TRBV7-9 and TRBJ1-5, with TRBD1 as a possible D gene (5 bases). V was pared by 5 bases and J by 6 bases, with 20 bases between. The germline CDR1 and CDR2 sequences are SEHNR and FQNEAQ (reference sequence). The CDR3 has 16 amino acids. Here the CDR3 reads CASSPLTAPGGQPQHF. Written as DNA, the CDR3 is TGTGCCAGCAGCCCCTTGACAGCCCCAGGAGGTCAGCCCCAGCATTTT.

The chain carries TRBV7-7 and TRBJ2-2; D may be TRBD1 (6 bases). There are 14 residues in the CDR3. V lost 5 bases to trimming and J lost 2 bases, with 9 bases between them. Germline-derived CDR1 and CDR2 are SSHAT and FNYEAQ (reference sequence). The DNA of the CDR3 is TGTGCCAGCAGCCCCGGGACAAACACCGGGGAGCTGTTTTTT. Its translation: CASSPGTNTGELFF.

The rearrangement links TRBV6-5 to TRBJ2-1; the D is unclear. V dropped 7 bases and J dropped 7 bases, with 11 bases sitting between them. The CDR3 covers 12 residues. Germline assignment: CDR1 MNHEY and CDR2 SVGAGI. The CDR3 DNA reads TGTGCCAGCAAGGTGAATCGAAATGAGCAGTTCTTC. Translated, it gives CASKVNRNEQFF.

This chain links TRBV15 with TRBJ2-7; possible D gene TRBD2, 5 bases. The CDR3 length is 15 residues. Germline lookup yields CDR1 LNHNV and CDR2 YYDKDF (reference sequence). The V end lost 1 base, the J end lost 1 base, and 11 bases lay between the germline ends. CDR3 amino acids: CATSRGGGLSYEQYF. The CDR3 coding sequence is TGTGCCACCAGCAGAGGTGGAGGACTTTCCTACGAGCAGTACTTC.

The rearrangement links TRBV10-3 to TRBJ2-7; no reliable D call. This CDR3 region has 13 residues. V lost 2 bases and J 1 base, leaving 6 bases between the germline ends. Germline V lookup: CDR1 ENHRY, CDR2 SYGVKD. CDR3 amino acids: CAISEKLSYEQYF. Here the CDR3 DNA reads TGTGCCATCAGTGAGAAGTTATCCTACGAGCAGTACTTC.

This chain links TRBV28 with TRBJ2-5; 7 nucleotides align to TRBD2. The CDR3 covers 15 residues. The V segment lost 7 bases and the J segment 1 base; nucleotides outside the gene matches: 9. Germline CDR1 is MDHEN and CDR2 is SYDVKM. The chain's CDR3 is CASTSASGVQETQYF. DNA for the CDR3: TGTGCCAGCACGTCGGCTAGCGGAGTCCAAGAGACCCAGTACTTC.

The genes are TRBV27 and TRBJ1-2; 7 bases align to TRBD1. The V segment lost 1 base and the J segment 8 bases; nucleotides outside the gene matches: 7. Germline assignment: CDR1 MNHEY and CDR2 SMNVEV (reference sequence). The CDR3 spans 14 residues. The CDR3 reads CASSLYPGGSGYTF. Here the CDR3 DNA reads TGTGCCAGCAGTTTATACCCAGGGGGAAGCGGCTACACCTTC.

The V and J genes are TRBV5-1 and TRBJ2-7; 7 nucleotides line up with TRBD1. The V gene's germline CDR1 is SGHRS and CDR2 YFSETQ. The CDR3 is 15 amino acids. The trim removed 0 bases at V and 0 bases at J, leaving 3 bases unmatched. In nucleotides, the CDR3 is TGCGCCAGCAGCTTGGACAGGGGTTTCTCCTACGAGCAGTACTTC. It encodes CASSLDRGFSYEQYF. Drawing the rest from reference TRBV5-1 and TRBJ2-7, the complete variable domain is KAGVTQTPRYLIKTRGQQVTLSCSPISGHRSVSWYQQTPGQGLQFLFEYFSETQRNKGNFPGRFSGRQFSNSRSEMNVSTLELGDSALYLCASSLDRGFSYEQYFGPGTRLTVT.

J is TRBJ1-1 and V is TRBV11-1; 7 bases are shared with TRBD1. CDR1 is SGHAT, CDR2 FQDESV, per germline (reference sequence). This CDR3 contains 15 residues. V lost 5 bases to trimming and J lost 4 bases; unmatched junction nucleotides: 10. The CDR3 loop reads CASSQKQGSLTEAFF. In DNA, the CDR3 is TGTGCCAGCAGCCAAAAACAGGGGTCTCTCACTGAAGCTTTCTTT.

J is TRBJ2-4 and V is TRBV9; no clear D. V lost 4 bases and J lost 0, with 14 bases in between. The CDR3 has 16 amino acids. Germline-derived CDR1 and CDR2 are SGDLS and YYNGEE. The CDR3 region is CASSPNPLLAKNIQYF. CDR3 DNA: TGTGCCAGCAGCCCCAACCCTCTGTTAGCCAAAAACATTCAGTACTTC.

This chain uses TRBV10-3 with TRBJ2-7; D tentatively reads TRBD1 or TRBD2 (6 bases each). With 2 bases removed from V and 3 bases from J, the gap between germline ends came to 11 bases. This CDR3 has 14 amino acids. From germline, CDR1 is ENHRY and CDR2 SYGVKD. CDR3 sequence reads: CAISEAGHFYEQYF. Written as DNA, the CDR3 is TGTGCCATCAGTGAGGCGGGACATTTCTACGAGCAGTACTTC.

The chain is built from TRBV6-6 and TRBJ2-1; 8 bases map to TRBD2. Germline V gene sequence: CDR1 MNHNY, CDR2 SVGAGI (reference sequence). CDR3 size: 15 residues. The V gene end was trimmed by 5 bases and the J gene end by 3 bases; junction bases not matched to a gene: 6. The CDR3, as DNA: TGTGCCAGCAGTCAGACCCGGGGGGGCTACAATGAGCAGTTCTTC. Translating it yields CASSQTRGGYNEQFF.

The chain is built from TRBV19 and TRBJ1-5, with TRBD1 matching over 10 bases. The CDR3 length is 15 residues. The V gene end was trimmed by 4 bases and the J gene end by 5 bases; junction bases not matched to a gene: 5. Germline CDR1 reads LNHDA; CDR2 reads SQIVND (reference sequence). Here the CDR3 DNA reads TGTGCCAGTAGTAGAACCGGGACAGGGGATCAGCCCCAGCATTTT. Protein product: CASSRTGTGDQPQHF.

The chain links TRBV30 to TRBJ1-6; possible D gene TRBD1, 5 bases. Germline CDR1 is GTSNPN and CDR2 is SVGIG (reference sequence). Trimming pared 0 bases from V and 5 bases from J, leaving 14 bases between. The CDR3 is 16 residues long. CDR3 sequence (DNA): TGTGCCTGGAGTGTACAGGCAGTTAGGGATAATTCACCCCTCCACTTT. This sequence encodes CAWSVQAVRDNSPLHF.

The chain joins TRBV7-2 to TRBJ2-2; 7 positions agree with TRBD1. J gave up 1 base and V 5 bases, and 4 bases lay outside the gene matches. This CDR3 contains 15 residues. Germline V gene sequence: CDR1 SGHTA, CDR2 FQGNSA. CDR3 nucleotide sequence: TGTGCCAGCAGCGTCGGGACAGAGAACACCGGGGAGCTGTTTTTT. Translated, it gives CASSVGTENTGELFF.

The V and J genes are TRBV9 and TRBJ1-3; TRBD1 matches 10 bases. V lost 7 bases to trimming and J lost 5 bases; unmatched junction nucleotides: 6. This CDR3 spans 14 amino acids. In germline, CDR1 is SGDLS, CDR2 YYNGEE. The CDR3 bases are TGTGCCAGCGGACAGGGGGGTCAACGAAACACCATATATTTT. It codes for CASGQGGQRNTIYF.

The V and J genes are TRBV13 and TRBJ2-2, with 16 bases matching TRBD2. The CDR3 loop spans 17 amino acids. Germline CDR1 PRHDT, CDR2 FYEKMQ (reference sequence). The V and J ends lost 4 bases and 7 bases, in that order; junction bases with no gene match: 6. The CDR3 DNA reads as TGTGCCAGCAGCTACGGGACTAGCGGGAGGGCGATCGGGGAGCTGTTTTTT. Its protein is CASSYGTSGRAIGELFF. Variable domain in full (rest from reference TRBV13 and TRBJ2-2): AAGVIQSPRHLIKEKRETATLKCYPIPRHDTVYWYQQGPGQDPQFLISFYEKMQSDKGSIPDRFSAQQFSDYHSELNMSSLELGDSALYFCASSYGTSGRAIGELFFGEGSRLTVL.

The chain uses TRBV6-5 and TRBJ2-5; perhaps TRBD2 as D (6 bases). The V and J ends lost 8 bases and 4 bases respectively, with 17 bases between them. The CDR3 runs to 14 residues. Germline V gene sequence: CDR1 MNHEY, CDR2 SVGAGI. Written as DNA, the CDR3 is TGTGCCAGCGAACAGACTAGTTCCGGAGAGACCCAGTACTTC. It translates to CASEQTSSGETQYF.

In its sample, this clone was seen once. J is TRBJ2-4 and V is TRBV28, with D unresolved. The V end was cut by 2 bases, the J end by 0 bases, with 5 bases between. The CDR3 is 14 amino acids. The germline V gene has CDR1 MDHEN and CDR2 SYDVKM. The CDR3 sequence: CASSLTVAKNIQYF. DNA of the CDR3: TGTGCCAGCAGTTTAACCGTAGCCAAAAACATTCAGTACTTC.

This clone appeared once. The chain links TRBV19 to TRBJ1-3; D unclear. Germline-derived CDR1 and CDR2 are LNHDA and SQIVND (reference sequence). This CDR3 comprises 15 residues. V gave up 3 bases and J gave up 0 bases, with 9 bases separating them. In nucleotides, the CDR3 is TGTGCCAGTAGTATTTCCTCTATCTCTGGAAACACCATATATTTT. Its translation is CASSISSISGNTIYF.

The chain recombines TRBV28 with TRBJ2-1, with D unresolved. The V gene lost 5 bases and the J gene lost 5 bases, with 16 bases spanning the gap. The CDR3 length is 15 residues. Germline assignment: CDR1 MDHEN and CDR2 SYDVKM. For the CDR3, the DNA is TGTGCCAGCAGTCCCCCTACACATCCGGACAATGAGCAGTTCTTC. Protein: CASSPPTHPDNEQFF. The entire variable domain, with the rest obtained from reference TRBV28 and TRBJ2-1, is as follows: DVKVTQSSRYLVKRTGEKVFLECVQDMDHENMFWYRQDPGLGLRLIYFSYDVKMKEKGDIPEGYSVSREKKERFSLILESASTNQTSMYLCASSPPTHPDNEQFFGPGTRLTVL.

This chain joins TRBV5-6 and TRBJ2-4; 7 nucleotides match TRBD1. CDR1 is SGHDT, CDR2 YYEEEE, per germline. CDR3 length equals 17 residues. J was trimmed by 0 bases and V by 3 bases; bases with no gene match: 9. DNA for the CDR3: TGTGCCAGCAGCTCGCTCACAGGGGTCGGAGCCAAAAACATTCAGTACTTC. Translating gives CASSSLTGVGAKNIQYF.

V usage is TRBV9 and J usage is TRBJ2-5, with a tentative D call TRBD1 (6 bases). V was trimmed by 2 bases and J by 4 bases, leaving 12 bases between them. Germline V CDR1 and CDR2: SGDLS, YYNGEE. The CDR3 runs to 14 residues. The CDR3 region is CASSVNPGVETQYF. The CDR3 DNA reads TGTGCCAGCAGCGTCAATCCAGGGGTAGAGACCCAGTACTTC.

This chain joins TRBV5-4 and TRBJ1-2, with 8 bases that match TRBD1. This CDR3 is 15 amino acids long. V lost 4 bases, J lost 5 bases, and 10 bases stayed unmatched. Germline V CDR1 and CDR2: SGHNT, YYREEE (reference sequence). CDR3 in amino acids: CASSVSRGQSYGYTF. The CDR3 DNA reads TGTGCCAGCAGCGTAAGCAGGGGGCAGAGTTATGGCTACACCTTC.

The genes are TRBV4-3 and TRBJ1-2; 12 bases agree with TRBD1. V was clipped by 8 bases and J by 8 bases; unmatched bases: 12. This CDR3 comprises 15 residues. CDR1 LGHNA and CDR2 YSLEER come from the germline V gene. CDR3 loop: CASGRDRGLSSGYTF. Written as DNA, the CDR3 is TGCGCCAGCGGGCGGGACAGGGGGCTTTCTTCGGGCTACACCTTC.